This T cell receptor beta chain is drawn from a study of chemoradiotherapy in HPV16-positive cancers. Study summary: Functional T-cell assays on a couple of HPV16-positive patients' cells defined candidate HPV-specific clones and common TCR motifs. The study, taken as a whole, reports: Functional assays defining HPV-specific T cells used only a couple of HPV16-positive patients. Candidate HPV-specific clones and E7-related TCR motifs grew in tumor during treatment. For HPV16-positive patients, expanding HPV-responsive T cells associated with longer recurrence-free survival.

Some clones are missing from TCRdb's copy, which holds only in-frame ones; the method was immunoSEQ multiplex PCR. The sample lists around 25,000 clones; around 94% were seen once. V trimming: 5 bases; J trimming: 6 bases; junction bases outside the gene matches: 10. Germline V gene lookup returns CDR1 SGHAT and CDR2 FQNNGV. CDR3 size: 15 residues. For this clone: The antigen is unknown.

The source was blood, collected from a patient who underwent chemoradiotherapy. The gene calls are TRBV11-2 and TRBJ2-1; TRBD2 agrees at 7 bases. This receptor was obtained from a human donor with HPV-associated anogenital cancer. CDR3 DNA sequence: TGTGCCAGCAGCAGGGAGGGCGGGAGTCTCAATGAGCAGTTCTTC. Translation gives CASSREGGSLNEQFF.